This TCR beta chain was found in a study of T cells expressing NK-cell markers. Study details: One of eight sequenced donors was HCMV-seronegative; the other seven were seropositive. Overall study findings and caveats: Over 5 donors carried dominant NKG2C+ clonotypes that made up roughly 1.0-8% of their CD8+ T cells. In a handful of donors, dominant clonotypes made up roughly 28.3-65% of CD3+CD56-NKG2C+ cells.

On this clonotype itself: Its antigen is currently unknown.

With the 5' RACE reads reprocessed, TCRdb shows one record per CDR3 protein and no DNA. The sample table sets out a few hundred thousand distinct CDR3 sequences. The CDR3 spans 13 residues. CDR1 and CDR2 (germline): SGHTA, FQGNSA. The chain combines TRBV7-2 with TRBJ2-7; TCRdb indicates TRBD1, and absent DNA this call remains unverified. This TCR was recovered from a man younger than 30 in good health. Sequencing was performed on blood T cells: a sorted CD56 or NKG2C T cell subset, CD4+ or CD8+ T cells, or bulk PBMC T cells (not recorded which). CDR3 amino acids: CASSSTGQGAQYF.